The entry below describes one TCR beta chain. Its specific antigen is unknown. No per-base quality is available; no much larger clone lies one base away. The data stem from a study of cytomegalovirus exposure and HLA in healthy donors (TCRdb year 2017). With respect to the entire study: An earlier analysis of roughly 500 of the donors reported 250 to 300 Gb of sequence data and some 120 million unique TCR beta sequences from about 179 million T cells. Roughly 300 gigabases of sequencing data and 75 million to 85 million unique TCR sequences made up an early release that covered around 640 HLA-typed donors. The genetic ancestry cluster associated with self-reported Caucasian donors included over 80% of the roughly 360 genotyped donors. The aim of the study was to test whether cataloging public T cell receptors could identify signatures of past pathogen exposure. The study used immunosequencing to profile the T cell repertoires of several hundred subjects and linked those repertoires to cytomegalovirus serostatus. A separate validation cohort of about 110 different subjects was used in addition to the roughly 670-subject first cohort. To predict cytomegalovirus infection status, the study combined high-throughput TCR immunosequencing, statistical association of individual TCRs with disease status, and machine learning. A later analysis re-examined previously published TCR beta repertoires from more than 600 donors and added high-resolution HLA genotyping to investigate patterns of TCR occurrence. In the later analysis, no new phenotypic data were used to find candidate immune exposures; instead, reliance was placed on TCR beta sequences and their occurrence across donors. In an earlier analysis of roughly 540 of the donors, high-throughput TCR beta sequencing was used to judge whether each TCR beta V gene segment behaved as functional or pseudogenic. Donor age, sex, ethnicity and CMV serostatus were compiled together with the repertoire data. A later genetic analysis took genome-wide SNP genotypes for 398 of the 666 donors and used that subset as a discovery cohort. All discovery cohort repertoires had been generated using a single sequencing platform. HLA typing covered class I and class II loci at four-digit resolution. Typing coverage varied by locus: about 629-640 donors for A, B, C, DRB1 and DQB1; more than 500 for DQA1; more than 600 for DPA1; approximately 490 for DPB1. Roughly five DR-DQ haplotypes were handled as single units for association and clustering, since linkage in the cohort was strong. Across 398 genotyped donors of the cohort, an average of roughly 250,000 unique TCR beta nucleotide sequences per donor were sequenced, and roughly a sixth of those sequences were non-productive. Findings and caveats that apply to the study as a whole: According to the authors, the approach could potentially be generalized to other disease states and immunological phenotypes. A further reported finding was that TCR beta sequences accurately predicted the HLA-A and HLA-B alleles for most subjects in the first cohort. Specific HLA alleles were associated with over 15,000 TCR beta sequences at a false discovery rate of 0.05 in a later analysis. The earlier analysis of some 560 of the donors excluded around 17 rarely observed V segments, including chromosome 9 orphons, because counts were too low. A few of the identified cytomegalovirus-associated TCR beta chains were confirmed in vitro to be specific for cytomegalovirus antigens. Correlated functional status among segregating V segments might be attributable to linkage disequilibrium, but an unknown experimental factor could not be ruled out. Some IMGT-functional V segments, including TRBV6-2 and TRBV6-3, could not be told apart with the 87-base-pair reads, so those segments were excluded. This cohort had only TCR beta chains sequenced, and the lack of alpha or paired-chain data limited which features could be detected. Most CMV-associated TCR beta chains appeared to be HLA-restricted in a later analysis, and the HLA associations seemed to be driven largely by CMV exposure. The presence/absence analyses assumed that sequencing depth was roughly uniform across donors, and that assumption may not be true. In a later genetic analysis, a missense DCLRE1C variant was associated with V-gene and J-gene trimming of TCR beta chains, and the association was replicated in an independent cohort. The sequencing pipeline was judged likely to have produced a cluster of highly shared sequence variants as a technical artifact. Because HLA typing was unavailable for some donors at each locus, only the typed subset was used in association tests. When HLA alleles, especially DR and DQ, strongly co-occurred, attributing TCR associations to individual alleles was difficult. Immune exposure information for the cohort was limited to CMV serostatus. In both the original and validation cohorts, the classifier was reported to diagnose cytomegalovirus status with high specificity and sensitivity. Across donors, most TCR sequences were observed very rarely, whereas some public TCRs were present in many individuals. In an earlier analysis of a few hundred of the donors, most TCR beta V segments were observed in productive rearrangements about 90% or about 30% of the time, broadly matching IMGT annotations. In a later analysis, several top co-occurrence clusters were reported to appear linked to parvovirus B19, influenza, CMV and Epstein-Barr virus. In a later analysis, the rate of TCR association differed among HLA loci, with DRB1 alleles having the most associated TCRs and HLA-C alleles having the fewest. Compared with equally common non-associated chains, HLA-associated TCR beta chains in a later analysis were more clonally expanded and had lower generation probabilities. Compared with the approximately 600-donor mean, donors in an Asian-associated ancestry cluster had fewer N-insertions in productive TCRs, according to a later genetic analysis. The study listed 164 TCR beta chains as associated with cytomegalovirus.

V trim: 0 bases; J trim: 4 bases; unmatched bases: 4. The CDR3 has 15 amino acids, counting the end cysteine and phenylalanine. Only CDR3 DNA is held: 45 bases, read in frame from base 1. Looking up the germline V gene (reference sequence) yields CDR1 SGHNT and CDR2 YYREEE. The cohort was made up of approximately 700 healthy bone marrow donors. At the time of sampling, every cohort member was nominally healthy, though immune exposures that went unrecorded were likely present. The donor was CMV seronegative and belonged to the group of roughly 330 seronegative cohort members. Each donor provided a peripheral blood sample, and peripheral blood mononuclear cells were used for TCR beta sequencing. Genomic DNA extraction from the blood cell samples was performed with the Qiagen DNeasy Blood Extraction Kit. Receptor libraries were prepared by the immunoSEQ multiplex PCR assay. For the multiplex PCR, a mixture combining 60 forward primers for TCR Vbeta segments and 13 reverse primers for TCR Jbeta segments was used. The CDR3 region of rearranged TCR beta genes was amplified from genomic DNA by a multiplex PCR assay. The Illumina HiSeq System was used to sequence the amplified TCR beta libraries as 87-base-pair reads. In the source study's methods: A later analysis tallied 75 million to 95 million unique TCR beta chains across the 666 repertoires, and approximately 11 million of those chains were shared by two or more donors. Raw reads were error-corrected and collapsed into unique sequences by a nearest-neighbor algorithm in which closely related sequences were merged to remove PCR and sequencing errors. Alignment of CDR3 sequences to IMGT reference sequences was used to assign V, D and J gene segments. For a sequence to be retained, at least a six-nucleotide match to both a V gene segment and a J gene segment was required. A rearrangement counted as productive if the CDR3 had no stop codons and remained in frame with V and J, and every other rearrangement counted as non-productive. CDR3 was defined according to IMGT convention as the region running from the second conserved V-encoded cysteine to the conserved J-encoded phenylalanine. In an earlier analysis of approximately 500 of the donors, sequences lacking an unambiguous match to a single V gene segment were excluded. An earlier analysis of almost 600 of the donors classified V segments as functional when productive rearrangements were above 56.7% and as segregating when the standard deviation between donors was above 5%. A statistical classification framework was built for diagnosing cytomegalovirus status from the catalog of TCR beta chain sequences. V and J gene assignment, in a later analysis, came from comparing TCR nucleotide sequences with IMGT/GENE-DB human TR gene sequences. In a later analysis, CDR3 sequences and most-parsimonious VDJ recombination scenarios were assigned using the TCRdist pipeline. In a later analysis, every TCR beta chain was defined by the combination of its CDR3 amino acid sequence and its V-gene family, and reads without a unique V-gene family were dropped. In a later analysis, approximately 640 highly shared, low-generation-probability nucleotide sequences were removed to address suspected cross-contamination and a sequencing artifact. In a later analysis, a clonal expansion index was calculated for each public chain from normalized within-repertoire ranks of inferred template counts. In a later analysis, generation probabilities were computed using a VDJ recombination model fitted to out-of-frame rearrangements, and the results were checked against IGoR. In a later analysis, TCR-TCR, TCR-HLA and TCR-CMV co-occurrence was scored with hypergeometric tests, and a repertoire-size bias correction was applied to TCR pairs. In a later analysis, false discovery rates were estimated by permuting HLA or CMV assignments 20 times. A later analysis grouped co-occurring TCRs with DBSCAN, adding TCRdist sequence similarity when clustering within HLA-allele-positive subsets. Repertoires with fewer than 30,000 or more than 120,000 public chains were left out of co-occurrence clustering, as were four to six repertoires with anomalous nucleotide sharing. TCRdb took this table from immuneACCESS and kept in-frame rearrangements with V and J called. Such tables lack part of the clones; where checked against another copy, unresolved V genes explain under half of the gap, and the rest is unexplained. Clonal size and the V and J genes are those of that table, whereas D and trimming came from the DNA. A total of approximately 110,000 clones appear in this sample, 79% of them only once. The ten largest clones add up to more than 3% of the sample.

The clonotype comes from a woman aged 40 to 55 in good health and CMV-seronegative. Recombination joined TRBV5-4 with TRBJ2-7; TRBD2 fits 10 bases in the junction. What was sequenced was PBMCs. The encoded CDR3 is CASSLGASGSYEQYF. The DNA sequence follows: TGTGCCAGCAGCTTGGGAGCTAGCGGGAGTTACGAGCAGTACTTC.